This T cell receptor (beta chain) was identified during a study of beta chain features in type 1 diabetes. Study-level results: Type 1 diabetes patients showed a moderate but significant shortening of TCRB CDR3s in all four CD4+ subsets. Cells with high TCR expression could be over-represented when cDNA is sequenced. Researchers reported that naive, central memory and Treg TCRB repertoires appeared more similar in patients than in healthy donors.

What was sequenced were expressed TCRB transcripts, since all of the isolated RNA had been reverse transcribed. Here immunoSEQ multiplex PCR was the method, and the copy in TCRdb shows in-frame clones only, minus some. Here the sample spans about 660,000 clones, over 12% being singletons. Based on CD45RO/CCR7/CD25/CD127/CD95/CD27, CD4+ regulatory, stem cell-like memory, naive and central memory cells were sorted. Regarding this clone: The antigen is unknown.

Sequenced input: naive CD4+ T cells from blood. The receptor was derived from a man aged 18 to 29 with type 1 diabetes.

The CDR3 nucleotides read TGTGCCAGCAGCGGAGGGACCGTGAACACTGAAGCTTTCTTT. It specifies CASSGGTVNTEAFF. This chain uses TRBV11-3 with TRBJ1-1; D possibly corresponds to TRBD1 (5 bases). Deletions cut 5 bases from V and 0 bases from J, with 10 bases between. The CDR3 is 14 residues long. Germline V CDR1 and CDR2: SGHNT, YENEEA.